This paragraph covers one TCR beta chain sequence. The ends were cut back, 3 bases at V and 4 bases at J, with 10 bases in the middle. The CDR3 is 13 residues long. CDR1 and CDR2 from the germline V gene are LNHDA and SQIVND (reference sequence). This sample is part of a study of blood T cell repertoires in COVID-19. Study details: Specimens from acute and convalescent COVID-19 originated in the United States, Italy and Spain. The cDNA or gDNA used as material had been derived from T cells, B-cell-depleted T cells, or PBMCs.

As processed by the authors: By means of reference gene primer amplification, nucleated cell counts were estimated. Measured with immunoSEQ multiplex PCR; TCRdb has only the in-frame clones, and not every one. V, J and clone size are taken as reported in that table, and D and trimming were inferred from the DNA itself. The sample has more than 65,000 clones, over 75% seen once. The material sequenced was peripheral blood. The TCR sequence derives from a man in his forties or fifties with active COVID-19. This chain connects TRBV19 to TRBJ2-7, with D possibly TRBD2 on 5 matching bases. The CDR3 DNA reads TGTGCCAGTAGTATTCGGACTTGGTACGAGCAGTACTTC. This encodes CASSIRTWYEQYF.